This TCR beta chain was captured by sequencing in a study of blood T cell repertoires in COVID-19. Study at large: Acute and convalescent COVID-19 specimens originated in the United States, Italy and Spain.

This CDR3 comprises 13 residues. The junction had 2 bases not matched to a gene; V was cut back by 7 bases and J by 3 bases. Germline V gene sequence: CDR1 SEHNR, CDR2 FQNEAQ (reference sequence). Data came from immunoSEQ multiplex PCR; TCRdb stores just in-frame clones and leaves some out. This sample has over 45,000 clones, with over 80% found just once. The V call is TRBV7-9, the J call TRBJ1-4; 7 bases align to TRBD1. The source material was peripheral blood. The receptor was isolated from a man between 65 and 85 years old with acute or convalescent COVID-19. The CDR3 DNA reads as TGTGCCAGCACCCAGGGGGCTAATGAAAAACTGTTTTTT. The encoded protein is CASTQGANEKLFF.